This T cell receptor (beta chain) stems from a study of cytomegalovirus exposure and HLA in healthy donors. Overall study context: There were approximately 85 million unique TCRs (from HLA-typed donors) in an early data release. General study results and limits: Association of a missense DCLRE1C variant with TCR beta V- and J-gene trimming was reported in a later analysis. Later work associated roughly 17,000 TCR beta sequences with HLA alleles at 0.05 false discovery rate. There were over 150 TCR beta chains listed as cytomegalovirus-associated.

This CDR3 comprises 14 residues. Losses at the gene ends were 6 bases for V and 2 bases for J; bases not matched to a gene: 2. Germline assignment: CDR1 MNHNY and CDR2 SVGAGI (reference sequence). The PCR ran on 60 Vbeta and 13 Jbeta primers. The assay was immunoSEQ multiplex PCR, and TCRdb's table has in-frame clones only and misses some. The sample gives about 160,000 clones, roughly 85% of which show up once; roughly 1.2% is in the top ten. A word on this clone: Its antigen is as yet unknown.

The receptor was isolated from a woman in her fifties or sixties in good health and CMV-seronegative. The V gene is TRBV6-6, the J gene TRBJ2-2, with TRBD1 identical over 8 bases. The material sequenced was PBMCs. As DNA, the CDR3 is TGTGCCAGCAGCAGGGGGCGCAACACCGGGGAGCTGTTTTTT. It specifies CASSRGRNTGELFF.